This TCR beta chain appears in the sequencing data of a study of blood T cell repertoires in COVID-19. Germline-derived CDR1 and CDR2 are SGHRS and YFSETQ. The V and J ends lost 0 bases and 6 bases, in that order; junction bases with no gene match: 8. This CDR3 comprises 16 residues. How the authors handled the data: Quantification of nucleated cells was approximated via reference gene primer amplification. Repertoires were generated with immunoSEQ multiplex PCR, while TCRdb's copy carries only in-frame clones and drops some. V and J calls and clone size follow that table, whereas D and trimming were derived from the DNA. The table has about 58,000 clones, 85% to 90% seen once.

This TCR derives from a man between 35 and 55 years old with active COVID-19. The sequencing sample was made of peripheral blood. The chain combines TRBV5-1 with TRBJ1-2; 10 bases are a match to TRBD1. In DNA, the CDR3 is TGCGCCAGCAGCTTGGCTCCGGGACAGGGGACTGATGGCTACACCTTC. It yields the protein CASSLAPGQGTDGYTF.